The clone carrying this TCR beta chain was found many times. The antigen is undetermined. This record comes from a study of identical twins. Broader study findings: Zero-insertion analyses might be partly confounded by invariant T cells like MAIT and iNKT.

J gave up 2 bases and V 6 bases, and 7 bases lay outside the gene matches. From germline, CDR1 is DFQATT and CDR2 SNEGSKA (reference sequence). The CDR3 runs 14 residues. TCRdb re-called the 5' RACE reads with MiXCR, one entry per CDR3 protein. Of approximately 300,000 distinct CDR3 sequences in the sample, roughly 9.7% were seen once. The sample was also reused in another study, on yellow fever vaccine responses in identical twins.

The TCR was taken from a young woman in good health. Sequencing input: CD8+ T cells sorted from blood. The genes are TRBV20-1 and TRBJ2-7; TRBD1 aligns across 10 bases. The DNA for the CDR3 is TGCAGTGCGGTCCGGGACAGGGGTACCTACGAGCAGTACTTC. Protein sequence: CSAVRDRGTYEQYF.